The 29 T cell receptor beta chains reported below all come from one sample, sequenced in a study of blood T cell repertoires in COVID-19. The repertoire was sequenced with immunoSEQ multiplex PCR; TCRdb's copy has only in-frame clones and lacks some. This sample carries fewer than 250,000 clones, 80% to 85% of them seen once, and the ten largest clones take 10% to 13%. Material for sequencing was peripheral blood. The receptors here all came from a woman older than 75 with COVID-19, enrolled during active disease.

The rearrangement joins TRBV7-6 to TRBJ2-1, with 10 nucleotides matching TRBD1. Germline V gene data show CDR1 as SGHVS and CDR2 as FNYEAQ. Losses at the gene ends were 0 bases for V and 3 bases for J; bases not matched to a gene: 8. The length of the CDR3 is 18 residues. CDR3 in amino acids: CASSLAPPGQGIYNEQFF. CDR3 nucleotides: TGTGCCAGCAGCTTAGCTCCCCCGGGACAGGGGATCTACAATGAGCAGTTCTTC.

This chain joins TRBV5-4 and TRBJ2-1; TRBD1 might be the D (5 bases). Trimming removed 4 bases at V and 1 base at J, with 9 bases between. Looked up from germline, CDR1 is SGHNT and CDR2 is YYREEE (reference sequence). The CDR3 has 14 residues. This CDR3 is CASSPQGSYNEQFF. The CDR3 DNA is TGTGCCAGCAGCCCTCAGGGATCCTACAATGAGCAGTTCTTC.

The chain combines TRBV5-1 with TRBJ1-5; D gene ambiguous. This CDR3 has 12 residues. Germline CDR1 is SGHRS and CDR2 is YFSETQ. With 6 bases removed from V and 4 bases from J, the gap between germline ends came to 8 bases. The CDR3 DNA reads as TGCGCCAGCATACGGGGAAATCAGCCCCAGCATTTT. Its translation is CASIRGNQPQHF.

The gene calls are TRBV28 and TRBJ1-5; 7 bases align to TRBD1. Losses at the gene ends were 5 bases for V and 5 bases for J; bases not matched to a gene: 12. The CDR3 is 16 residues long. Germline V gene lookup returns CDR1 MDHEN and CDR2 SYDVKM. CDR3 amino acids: CASSGHGGGGYQPQHF. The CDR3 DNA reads TGTGCCAGCAGTGGCCACGGTGGAGGGGGCTATCAGCCCCAGCATTTT.

The CDR3 reads CASSFLLRGRETQYF. The CDR3 nucleotides are TGTGCCAGCAGCTTCCTACTGCGGGGGAGAGAGACCCAGTACTTC. The chain couples TRBV7-2 to TRBJ2-5; 7 positions match TRBD2. Germline V gives CDR1 SGHTA, CDR2 FQGNSA. The CDR3 is 15 residues long. The J segment lost 4 bases and the V segment lost 3 bases, leaving 8 bases of the junction unmatched. Full variable domain (remainder filled in from reference TRBV7-2 and TRBJ2-5): GAGVSQSPSNKVTEKGKDVELRCDPISGHTALYWYRQSLGQGLEFLIYFQGNSAPDKSGLPSDRFSAERTGGSVSTLTIQRTQQEDSAVYLCASSFLLRGRETQYFGPGTRLLVL.

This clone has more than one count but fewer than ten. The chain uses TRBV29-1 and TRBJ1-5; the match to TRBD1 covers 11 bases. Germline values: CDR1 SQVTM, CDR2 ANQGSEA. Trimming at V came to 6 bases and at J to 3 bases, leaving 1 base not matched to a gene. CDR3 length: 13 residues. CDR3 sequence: CSVGQGDNQPQHF. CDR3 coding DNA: TGCAGCGTGGGACAGGGGGACAATCAGCCCCAGCATTTT. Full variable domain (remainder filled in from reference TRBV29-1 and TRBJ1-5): SAVISQKPSRDICQRGTSLTIQCQVDSQVTMMFWYRQQPGQSLTLIATANQGSEATYESGFVIDKFPISRPNLTFSTLTVSNMSPEDSSIYLCSVGQGDNQPQHFGDGTRLSIL.

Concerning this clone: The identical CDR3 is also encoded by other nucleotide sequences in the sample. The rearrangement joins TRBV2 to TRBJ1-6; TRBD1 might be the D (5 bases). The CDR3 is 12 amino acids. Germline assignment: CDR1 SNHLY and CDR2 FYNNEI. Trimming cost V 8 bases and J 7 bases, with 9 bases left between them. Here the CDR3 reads CASSGQNSPLHF. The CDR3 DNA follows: TGTGCCAGCTCAGGGCAGAATTCACCCCTCCACTTT.

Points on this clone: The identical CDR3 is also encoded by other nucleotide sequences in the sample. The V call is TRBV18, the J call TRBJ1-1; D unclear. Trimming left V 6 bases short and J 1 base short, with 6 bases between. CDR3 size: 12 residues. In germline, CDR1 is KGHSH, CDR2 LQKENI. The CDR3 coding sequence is TGTGCCAGCTCGAGGCAGAACACTGAAGCTTTCTTT. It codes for CASSRQNTEAFF. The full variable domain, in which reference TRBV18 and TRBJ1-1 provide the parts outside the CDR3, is NAGVMQNPRHLVRRRGQEARLRCSPMKGHSHVYWYRQLPEEGLKFMVYLQKENIIDESGMPKERFSAEFPKEGPSILRIQQVVRGDSAAYFCASSRQNTEAFFGQGTRLTVV.

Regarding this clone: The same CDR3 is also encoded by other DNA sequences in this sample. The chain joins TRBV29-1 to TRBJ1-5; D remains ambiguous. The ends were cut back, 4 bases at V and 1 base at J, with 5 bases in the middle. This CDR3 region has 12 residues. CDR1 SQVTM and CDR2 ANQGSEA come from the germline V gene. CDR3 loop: CSVAGSNQPQHF. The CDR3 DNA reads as TGCAGCGTTGCGGGGAGCAATCAGCCCCAGCATTTT. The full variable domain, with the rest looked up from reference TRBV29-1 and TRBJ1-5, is SAVISQKPSRDICQRGTSLTIQCQVDSQVTMMFWYRQQPGQSLTLIATANQGSEATYESGFVIDKFPISRPNLTFSTLTVSNMSPEDSSIYLCSVAGSNQPQHFGDGTRLSIL.

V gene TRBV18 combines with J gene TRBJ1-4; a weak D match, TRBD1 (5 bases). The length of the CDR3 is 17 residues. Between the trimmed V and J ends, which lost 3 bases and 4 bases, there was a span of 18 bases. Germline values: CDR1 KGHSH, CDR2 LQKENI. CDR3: CASSPTGLALNNEKLFF. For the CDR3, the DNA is TGTGCCAGCTCACCTACAGGCTTGGCCCTCAATAATGAAAAACTGTTTTTT.

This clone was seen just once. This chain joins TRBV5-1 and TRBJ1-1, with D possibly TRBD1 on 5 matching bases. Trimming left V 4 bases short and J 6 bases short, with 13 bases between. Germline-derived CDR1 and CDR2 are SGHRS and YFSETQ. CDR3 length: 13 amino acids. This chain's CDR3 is CASSPGHSAEAFF. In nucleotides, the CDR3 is TGCGCCAGCAGCCCAGGACACTCCGCTGAAGCTTTCTTT.

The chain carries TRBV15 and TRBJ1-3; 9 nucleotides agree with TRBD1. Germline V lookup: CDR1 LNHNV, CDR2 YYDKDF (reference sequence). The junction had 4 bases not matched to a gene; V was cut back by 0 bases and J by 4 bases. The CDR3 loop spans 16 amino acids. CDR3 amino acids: CATSREGQGFGNTIYF. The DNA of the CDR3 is TGTGCCACCAGCAGAGAAGGACAGGGGTTCGGAAACACCATATATTTT.

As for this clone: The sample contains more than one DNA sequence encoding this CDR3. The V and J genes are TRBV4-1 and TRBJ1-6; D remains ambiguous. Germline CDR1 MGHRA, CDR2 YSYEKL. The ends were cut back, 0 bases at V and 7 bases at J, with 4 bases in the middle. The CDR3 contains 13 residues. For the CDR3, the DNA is TGCGCCAGCAGCCAAGATCAGAATTCACCCCTCCACTTT. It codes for CASSQDQNSPLHF.

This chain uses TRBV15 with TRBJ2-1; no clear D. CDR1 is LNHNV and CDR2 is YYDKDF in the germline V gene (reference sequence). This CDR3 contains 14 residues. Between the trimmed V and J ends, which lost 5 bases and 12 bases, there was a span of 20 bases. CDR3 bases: TGTGCCACCAGCCCCCGTTTGGCGGCAAGAGCGCAGTTCTTC. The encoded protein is CATSPRLAARAQFF.

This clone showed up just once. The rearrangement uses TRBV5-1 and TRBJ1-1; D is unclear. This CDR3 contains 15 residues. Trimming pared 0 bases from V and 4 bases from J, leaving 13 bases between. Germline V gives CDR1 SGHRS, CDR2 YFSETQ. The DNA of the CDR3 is TGCGCCAGCAGCTTGGCCGGTGAAGGAGTCACTGAAGCTTTCTTT. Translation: CASSLAGEGVTEAFF. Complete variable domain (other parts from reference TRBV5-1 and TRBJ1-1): KAGVTQTPRYLIKTRGQQVTLSCSPISGHRSVSWYQQTPGQGLQFLFEYFSETQRNKGNFPGRFSGRQFSNSRSEMNVSTLELGDSALYLCASSLAGEGVTEAFFGQGTRLTVV.

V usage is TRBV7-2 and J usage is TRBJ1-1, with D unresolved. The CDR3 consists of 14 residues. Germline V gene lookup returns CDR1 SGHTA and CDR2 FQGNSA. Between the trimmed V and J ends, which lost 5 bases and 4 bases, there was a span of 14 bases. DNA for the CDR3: TGTGCCAGCAGCCCAAGCGGTTTGGGCACTGAAGCTTTCTTT. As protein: CASSPSGLGTEAFF.

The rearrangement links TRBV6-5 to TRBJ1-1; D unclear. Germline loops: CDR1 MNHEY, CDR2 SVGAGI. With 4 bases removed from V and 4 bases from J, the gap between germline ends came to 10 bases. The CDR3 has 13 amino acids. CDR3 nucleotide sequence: TGTGCCAGCAGTTTTGGGTCGGGCACTGAAGCTTTCTTT. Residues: CASSFGSGTEAFF.

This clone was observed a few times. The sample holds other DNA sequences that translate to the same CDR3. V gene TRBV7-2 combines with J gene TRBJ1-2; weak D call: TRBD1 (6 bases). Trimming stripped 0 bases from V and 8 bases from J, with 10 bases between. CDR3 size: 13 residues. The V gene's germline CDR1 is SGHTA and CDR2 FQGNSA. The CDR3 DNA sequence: TGTGCCAGCAGCTTAGCGGGGGCGAGAGGCTACACCTTC. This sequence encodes CASSLAGARGYTF. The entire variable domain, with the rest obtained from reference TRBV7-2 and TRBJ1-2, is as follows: GAGVSQSPSNKVTEKGKDVELRCDPISGHTALYWYRQSLGQGLEFLIYFQGNSAPDKSGLPSDRFSAERTGGSVSTLTIQRTQQEDSAVYLCASSLAGARGYTFGSGTRLTVV.

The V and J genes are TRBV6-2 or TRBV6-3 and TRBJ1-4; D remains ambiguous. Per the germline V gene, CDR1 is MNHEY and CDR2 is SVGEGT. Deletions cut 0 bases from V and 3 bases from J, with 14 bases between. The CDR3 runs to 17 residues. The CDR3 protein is CASSYSEAASSNEKLFF. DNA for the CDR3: TGTGCCAGCAGTTACTCCGAGGCCGCCTCCTCTAATGAAAAACTGTTTTTT.

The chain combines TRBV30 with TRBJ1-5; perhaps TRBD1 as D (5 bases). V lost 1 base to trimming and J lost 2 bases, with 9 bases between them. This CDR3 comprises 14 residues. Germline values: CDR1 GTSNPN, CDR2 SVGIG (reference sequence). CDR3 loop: CAWSAGKGNQPQHF. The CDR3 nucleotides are TGTGCCTGGAGTGCAGGGAAGGGCAATCAGCCCCAGCATTTT. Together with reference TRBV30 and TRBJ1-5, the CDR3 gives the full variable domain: SQTIHQWPATLVQPVGSPLSLECTVEGTSNPNLYWYRQAAGRGLQLLFYSVGIGQISSEVPQNLSASRPQDRQFILSSKKLLLSDSGFYLCAWSAGKGNQPQHFGDGTRLSIL.

The CDR3 region has the DNA TGTGCCAGCATGGCCGAGTCCAGCGGTGGCTACACCTTC. It encodes CASMAESSGGYTF. This chain connects TRBV6-5 to TRBJ1-2; D is uncertain. CDR1 and CDR2 from the germline V gene are MNHEY and SVGAGI. The V gene lost 7 bases and the J gene lost 7 bases, with 16 bases spanning the gap. The CDR3 covers 13 residues.

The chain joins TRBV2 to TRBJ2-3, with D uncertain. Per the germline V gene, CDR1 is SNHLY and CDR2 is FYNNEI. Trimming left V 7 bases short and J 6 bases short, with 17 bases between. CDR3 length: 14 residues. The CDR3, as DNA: TGTGCCAGCACTTTCCGGTTCCAGACTGATACGCAGTATTTT. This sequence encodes CASTFRFQTDTQYF. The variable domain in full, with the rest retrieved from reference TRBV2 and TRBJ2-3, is EPEVTQTPSHQVTQMGQEVILRCVPISNHLYFYWYRQILGQKVEFLVSFYNNEISEKSEIFDDQFSVERPDGSNFTLKIRSTKLEDSAMYFCASTFRFQTDTQYFGPGTRLTVL.

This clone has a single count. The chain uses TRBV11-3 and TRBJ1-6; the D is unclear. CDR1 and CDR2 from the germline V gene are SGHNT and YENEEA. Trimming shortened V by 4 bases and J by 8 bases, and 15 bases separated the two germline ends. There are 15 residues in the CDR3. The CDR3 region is CASSSARTGDSPLHF. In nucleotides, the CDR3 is TGTGCCAGCAGCTCCGCCCGGACTGGGGATTCACCCCTCCACTTT.

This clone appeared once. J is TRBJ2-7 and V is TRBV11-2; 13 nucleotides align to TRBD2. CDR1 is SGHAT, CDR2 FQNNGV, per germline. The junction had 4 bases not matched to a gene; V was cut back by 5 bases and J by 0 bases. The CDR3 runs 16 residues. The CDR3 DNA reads TGTGCCAGCAGCCGCCGGACTAGCGGGGGCTCCTACGAGCAGTACTTC. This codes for CASSRRTSGGSYEQYF.

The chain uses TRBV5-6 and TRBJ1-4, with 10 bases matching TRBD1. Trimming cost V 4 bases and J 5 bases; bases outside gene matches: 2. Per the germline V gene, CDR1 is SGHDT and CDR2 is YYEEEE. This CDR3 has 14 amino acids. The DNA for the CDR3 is TGTGCCAGCAGCCCGGGACAGGGGAATGAAAAACTGTTTTTT. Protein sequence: CASSPGQGNEKLFF.

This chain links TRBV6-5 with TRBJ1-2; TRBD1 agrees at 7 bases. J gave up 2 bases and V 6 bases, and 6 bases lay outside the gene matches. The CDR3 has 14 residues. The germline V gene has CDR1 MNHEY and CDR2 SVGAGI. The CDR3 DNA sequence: TGTGCCAGCAGCCCCACACAGGGGAACTATGGCTACACCTTC. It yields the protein CASSPTQGNYGYTF.

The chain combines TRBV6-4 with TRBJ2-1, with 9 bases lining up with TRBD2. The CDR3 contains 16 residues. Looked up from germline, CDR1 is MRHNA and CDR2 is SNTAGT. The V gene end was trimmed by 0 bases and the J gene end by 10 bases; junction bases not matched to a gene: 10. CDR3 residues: CASSDSGGGALSEQFF. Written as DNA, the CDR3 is TGTGCCAGCAGTGACTCCGGCGGGGGGGCACTCAGCGAGCAGTTCTTC.

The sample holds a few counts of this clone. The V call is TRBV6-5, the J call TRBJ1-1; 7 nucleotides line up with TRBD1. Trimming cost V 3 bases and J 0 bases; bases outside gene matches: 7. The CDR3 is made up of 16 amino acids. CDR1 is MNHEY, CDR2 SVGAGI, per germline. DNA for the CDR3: TGTGCCAGCAGTTATGGAGGGGGCGCTATGAACACTGAAGCTTTCTTT. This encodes CASSYGGGAMNTEAFF.

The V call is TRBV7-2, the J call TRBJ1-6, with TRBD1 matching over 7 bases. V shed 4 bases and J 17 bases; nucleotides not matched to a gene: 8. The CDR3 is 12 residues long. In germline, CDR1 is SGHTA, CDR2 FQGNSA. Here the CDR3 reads CASSSRNTGVHF. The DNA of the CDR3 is TGTGCCAGCAGCTCACGGAATACAGGGGTCCACTTT.